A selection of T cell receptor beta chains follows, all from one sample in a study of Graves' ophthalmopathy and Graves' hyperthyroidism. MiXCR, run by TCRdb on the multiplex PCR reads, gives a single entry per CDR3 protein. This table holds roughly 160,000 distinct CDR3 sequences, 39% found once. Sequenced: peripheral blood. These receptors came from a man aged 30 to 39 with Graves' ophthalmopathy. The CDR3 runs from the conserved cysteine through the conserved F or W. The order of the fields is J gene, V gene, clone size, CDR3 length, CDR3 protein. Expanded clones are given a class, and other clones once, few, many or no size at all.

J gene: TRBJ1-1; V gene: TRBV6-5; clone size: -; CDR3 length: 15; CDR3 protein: CASSYSNVGYTEAFF
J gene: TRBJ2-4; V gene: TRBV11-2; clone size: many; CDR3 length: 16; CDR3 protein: CASSTTKTSGRSIQYF
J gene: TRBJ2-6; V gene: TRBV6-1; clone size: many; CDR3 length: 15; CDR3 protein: CASTPDRSGANVLTF
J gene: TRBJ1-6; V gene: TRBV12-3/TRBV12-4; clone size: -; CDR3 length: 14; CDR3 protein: CASSSQGVNSPLHF
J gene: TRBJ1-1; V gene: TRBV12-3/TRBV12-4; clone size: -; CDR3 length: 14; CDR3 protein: CASSFRGYNTEAFF
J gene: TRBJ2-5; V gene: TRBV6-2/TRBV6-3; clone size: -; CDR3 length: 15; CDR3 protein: CASKLAGANDGTQYF
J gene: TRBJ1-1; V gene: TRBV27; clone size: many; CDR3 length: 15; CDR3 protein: CASSLSQGAGTEAFF
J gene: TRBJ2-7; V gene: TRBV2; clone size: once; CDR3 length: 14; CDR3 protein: CASSDGSDSYEQYF
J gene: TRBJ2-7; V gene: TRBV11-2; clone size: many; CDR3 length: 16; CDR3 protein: CASSSPSTGSVSEQYF
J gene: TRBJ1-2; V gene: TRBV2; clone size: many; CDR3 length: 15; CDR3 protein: CASSERASLSYGYTF
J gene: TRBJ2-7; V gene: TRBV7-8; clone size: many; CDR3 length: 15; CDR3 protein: CASSLGRLDSNEQYF
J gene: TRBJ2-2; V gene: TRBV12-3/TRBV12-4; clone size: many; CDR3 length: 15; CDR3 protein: CASSPRDYPTGELFF
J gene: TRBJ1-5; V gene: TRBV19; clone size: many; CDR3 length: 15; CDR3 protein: CASRVGGGQNQPQHF
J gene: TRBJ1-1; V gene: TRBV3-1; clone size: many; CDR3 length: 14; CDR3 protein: CASSQDWGNTEAFF
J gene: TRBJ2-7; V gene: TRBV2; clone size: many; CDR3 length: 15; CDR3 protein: CASSGGRDRTYEQYF
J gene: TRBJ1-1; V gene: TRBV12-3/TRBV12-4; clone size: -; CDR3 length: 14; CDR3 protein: CASSLSQVNTEAFF
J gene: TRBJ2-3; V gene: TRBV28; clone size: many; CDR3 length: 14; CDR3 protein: CASSFSSGRDTQYF
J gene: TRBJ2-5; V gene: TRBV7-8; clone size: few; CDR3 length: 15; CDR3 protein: CASSHRGRGQETQYF
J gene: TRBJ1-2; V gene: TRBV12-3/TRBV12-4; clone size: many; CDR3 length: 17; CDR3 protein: CASSLAPHRRGDYGYTF
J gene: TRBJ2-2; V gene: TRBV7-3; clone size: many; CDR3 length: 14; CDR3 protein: CASSPTPVTGELFF
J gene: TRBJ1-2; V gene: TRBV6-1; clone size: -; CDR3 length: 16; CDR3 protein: CASSELGAGTNYGYTF
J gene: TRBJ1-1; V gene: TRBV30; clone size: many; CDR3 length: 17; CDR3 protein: CAWSHLSGPGGDTEAFF
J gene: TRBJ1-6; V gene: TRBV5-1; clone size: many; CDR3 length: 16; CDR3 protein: CASSYTSAANNSPLHF
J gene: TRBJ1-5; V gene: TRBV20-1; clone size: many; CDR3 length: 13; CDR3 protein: CSARGASNQPQHF
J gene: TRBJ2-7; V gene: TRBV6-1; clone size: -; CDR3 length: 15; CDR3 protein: CASSVLGQGDYEQYF
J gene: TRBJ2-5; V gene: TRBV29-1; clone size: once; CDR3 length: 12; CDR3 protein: CSAAEGVETQYF
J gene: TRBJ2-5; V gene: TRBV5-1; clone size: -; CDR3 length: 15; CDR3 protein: CASSGTLAQQETQYF
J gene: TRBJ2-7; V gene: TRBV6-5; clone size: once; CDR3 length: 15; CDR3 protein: CASSYLQLSTPPQYF
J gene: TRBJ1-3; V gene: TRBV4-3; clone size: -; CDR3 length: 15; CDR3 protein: CASSQFGDSGNTIYF
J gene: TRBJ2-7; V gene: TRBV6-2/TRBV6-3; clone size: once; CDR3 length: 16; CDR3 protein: CASSYGGQIGSYEQYF
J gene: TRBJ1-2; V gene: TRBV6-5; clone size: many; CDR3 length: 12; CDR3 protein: CASRSGSYGYTF
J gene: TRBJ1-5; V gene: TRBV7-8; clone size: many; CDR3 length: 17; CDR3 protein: CASSSRTQAVSNQPQHF
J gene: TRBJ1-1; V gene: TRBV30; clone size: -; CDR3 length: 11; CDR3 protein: CAWYPGTEAFF
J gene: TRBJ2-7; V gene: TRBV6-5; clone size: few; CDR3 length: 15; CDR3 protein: CASSYSTSVAYEQYF
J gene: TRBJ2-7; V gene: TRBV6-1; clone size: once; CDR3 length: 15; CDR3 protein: CASSPTSGSPYEQYF
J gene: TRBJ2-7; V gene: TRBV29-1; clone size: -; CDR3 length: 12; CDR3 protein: CSVDQGSDEQYF
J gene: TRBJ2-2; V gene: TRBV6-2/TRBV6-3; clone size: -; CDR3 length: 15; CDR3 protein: CASSPSRGGAGELFF
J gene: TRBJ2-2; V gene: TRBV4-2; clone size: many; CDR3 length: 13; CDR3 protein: CASSQDRGRELFF
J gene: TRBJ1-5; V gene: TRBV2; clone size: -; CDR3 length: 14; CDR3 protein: CASSGGGFGQPQHF
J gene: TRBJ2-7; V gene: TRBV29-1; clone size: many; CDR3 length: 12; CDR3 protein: CSVTGGGGEQYF
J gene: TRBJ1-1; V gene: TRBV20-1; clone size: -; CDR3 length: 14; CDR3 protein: CSARAGGANTEAFF
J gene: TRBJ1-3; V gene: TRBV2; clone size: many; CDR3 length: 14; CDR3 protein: CASRSDSSGNTIYF
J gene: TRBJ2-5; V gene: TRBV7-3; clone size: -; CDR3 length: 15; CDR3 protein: CATPGAGLAQETQYF
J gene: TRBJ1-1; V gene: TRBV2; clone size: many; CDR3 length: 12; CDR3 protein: CASKGQGVEAFF
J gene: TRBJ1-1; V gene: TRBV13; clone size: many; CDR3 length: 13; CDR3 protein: CASSSGANTEAFF
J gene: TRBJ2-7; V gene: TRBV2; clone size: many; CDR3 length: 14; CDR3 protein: CASSDTMGPYEQYF